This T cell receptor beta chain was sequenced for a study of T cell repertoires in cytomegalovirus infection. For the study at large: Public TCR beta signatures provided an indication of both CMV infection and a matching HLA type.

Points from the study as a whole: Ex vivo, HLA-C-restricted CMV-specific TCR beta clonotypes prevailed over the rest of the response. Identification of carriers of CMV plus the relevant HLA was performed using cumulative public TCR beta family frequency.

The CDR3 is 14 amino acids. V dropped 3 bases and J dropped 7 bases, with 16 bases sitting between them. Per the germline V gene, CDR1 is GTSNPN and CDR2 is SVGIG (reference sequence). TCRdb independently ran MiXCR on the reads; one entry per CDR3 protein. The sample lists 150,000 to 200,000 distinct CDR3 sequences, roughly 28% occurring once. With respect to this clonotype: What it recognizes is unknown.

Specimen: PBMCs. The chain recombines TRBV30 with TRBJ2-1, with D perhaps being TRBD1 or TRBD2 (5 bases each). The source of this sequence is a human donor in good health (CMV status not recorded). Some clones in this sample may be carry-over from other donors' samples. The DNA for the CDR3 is TGTGCCTGGAGCGGAGGAAGAGGGGCGAATGAGCAGTTCTTC. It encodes CAWSGGRGANEQFF.